Listed below are T cell receptor beta chains from one sample, sequenced in a study of T-cell memory formation after mild COVID-19. TCRdb itself ran the 5' RACE reads through MiXCR, one entry per CDR3 protein. The table records about 250,000 distinct CDR3 sequences, 15% to 19% of them present only once. Sequenced input: PBMCs or a T cell subset sorted from them (not recorded which). The origin of the receptors is an adult woman who had mild COVID-19 (a few samples of this study predate the infection). Cell type and time point are not known. The CDR3 runs from the conserved cysteine through the conserved F or W. The D gene is left open where the match is weak. A clone size is listed for some rows: how often the clone was seen (once, few, many), or a class if it is expanded.

J | V | size | D | DNA | CDR3
TRBJ1-3 | TRBV5-4 | . | . | TGTGCCAGCAGCACGGAAACTGGAAACACCATATATTTT | CASSTETGNTIYF
TRBJ1-2 | TRBV6-6 | few | . | TGTGCCAGCAGTTACCTTCGAGTACCTAGCCATGGCTACACCTTC | CASSYLRVPSHGYTF
TRBJ1-1 | TRBV15 | . | . | TGTGCCACCAGCTCTCAACTCAGGGAATTTACGGCTTTCTTT | CATSSQLREFTAFF
TRBJ2-3 | TRBV4-1 | once | . | TGCGCCAGCAGCCAAGAGGAGGGATTACTACCCACAGATACGCAGTATTTT | CASSQEEGLLPTDTQYF
TRBJ2-3 | TRBV5-1 | . | . | TGCGCCAGCAGCCCTGGTCGAGGCACAGATACGCAGTATTTT | CASSPGRGTDTQYF
TRBJ2-1 | TRBV5-1 | few | . | TGCGCCAGCAGCTTGCAGCCTGAAAACAATGAGCAGTTCTTC | CASSLQPENNEQFF
TRBJ2-1 | TRBV10-1 | few | . | TGCGCCAGCAGTGAGTCGAAGGGACTACCGGACAGCTCCTACAATGAGCAGTTCTTC | CASSESKGLPDSSYNEQFF
TRBJ2-7 | TRBV6-2/TRBV6-3 | few | . | TGTGCCAGCAAAACACCTCGGGACAAAACGTACGAGCAGTACTTC | CASKTPRDKTYEQYF
TRBJ1-4 | TRBV7-2 | few | . | TGTGCCAGCAGCTGGGCGACGGGACTCCCAGAAAAACTGTTTTTT | CASSWATGLPEKLFF
TRBJ1-1 | TRBV12-3/TRBV12-4 | . | . | TGTGCCAGCAGTTTTAATCCCTGGCCAGCTTTCTTT | CASSFNPWPAFF
TRBJ1-2 | TRBV29-1 | few | . | TGCAGCGCAATAACCTATGGCTACACCTTC | CSAITYGYTF
TRBJ2-7 | TRBV5-1 | few | TRBD2 | TGCGCCAGCAGCTTGTCGACCCTAGCGGGAGGGTCCTACGAGCAGTACTTC | CASSLSTLAGGSYEQYF
TRBJ2-6 | TRBV12-3/TRBV12-4 | few | . | TGTGCCAGCAACCGGGTCGCCTCTGGGGCCAACGTCCTGACTTTC | CASNRVASGANVLTF
TRBJ2-7 | TRBV18 | many | TRBD2 | TGTGCCAGCTCACCACGCGGGAGGGCCAGCGAGCAGTACTTC | CASSPRGRASEQYF
TRBJ2-7 | TRBV12-3/TRBV12-4 | few | TRBD2 | TGTGCCAGCTCGGCGGCTAGCGGATCCTACGAGCAGTACTTC | CASSAASGSYEQYF
TRBJ1-4 | TRBV14 | few | . | TGTGCCAGCAGCCAAGGGTCGCGTGTTGAAAAACTGTTTTTT | CASSQGSRVEKLFF
TRBJ1-1 | TRBV18 | few | TRBD1 | TGTGCCAGCTCACCACCTTTACAGGGGGCTAACACTGAAGCTTTCTTT | CASSPPLQGANTEAFF
TRBJ1-1 | TRBV18 | . | . | TGTGCCAGCTCACCAATCCCCAGGAACACTGAAGCTTTCTTT | CASSPIPRNTEAFF
TRBJ1-5 | TRBV19 | few | TRBD1 | TGTGCCAGTAGGGCGGGACAGAACGACCAGCCCCAGCATTTT | CASRAGQNDQPQHF
TRBJ2-7 | TRBV24-1 | many | . | TGTGCCACCAGTGACCAAAGAGGGCACGAGCAGTACTTC | CATSDQRGHEQYF
TRBJ1-2 | TRBV18 | . | . | TGTGCCAGCTCACCCGACGCGATGAGGGATGGCTACACCTTC | CASSPDAMRDGYTF
TRBJ2-2 | TRBV7-6 | . | TRBD2 | TGTGCCAGCAGCCAGAGCGGGGGCGACACCGGGGAGCTGTTTTTT | CASSQSGGDTGELFF
TRBJ1-1 | TRBV29-1 | . | TRBD1 | TGCAGCGTTACAGGGGGGAGAGGGACTGAAGCTTTCTTT | CSVTGGRGTEAFF
TRBJ2-5 | TRBV5-4 | . | TRBD2 | TGTGCCAGCAGCCCTAGTCTAGCGGGAGACTCAGAGACCCAGTACTTC | CASSPSLAGDSETQYF
TRBJ2-2 | TRBV7-8 | . | TRBD2 | TGTGCCAGCAGCTTCGGGGGGGCCGTACCCGGGGAGCTGTTTTTT | CASSFGGAVPGELFF
TRBJ2-3 | TRBV3-1 | . | . | TGTGCCAGCAGCCTAAGAGCGTACGGCAGAGGCGGGAAAAGCACAGATACGCAGTATTTT | CASSLRAYGRGGKSTDTQYF
TRBJ2-1 | TRBV5-1 | . | . | TGCGCCAGCCGCGGGGCGAGTTCCTACAATGAGCAGTTCTTC | CASRGASSYNEQFF
TRBJ2-3 | TRBV5-1 | few | TRBD1 | TGCGCCAGCACGGACGGGGACAGTTACACAGATACGCAGTATTTT | CASTDGDSYTDTQYF
TRBJ2-1 | TRBV7-3 | . | TRBD2 | TGTGCCAGCAGCTTAACCGTGGGACTAGCGGGAGGTTACAATGAGCAGTTCTTC | CASSLTVGLAGGYNEQFF
TRBJ2-4 | TRBV29-1 | . | . | TGCAGCGTTGCAGGGGTTAACATTCAGTACTTC | CSVAGVNIQYF
TRBJ2-2 | TRBV15 | few | . | TGTGCCACCAGCCGTACCGCCCTTGATACAACCGGGGAGCTGTTTTTT | CATSRTALDTTGELFF
TRBJ1-5 | TRBV7-8 | many | . | TGTGCCAGCAGCTTAGAGAGCCGGAACTATCAGCCCCAGCATTTT | CASSLESRNYQPQHF
TRBJ1-2 | TRBV7-2 | few | TRBD1 | TGTGCCAGCAGCCCCGACAGGGCACCCAACTATGGCTACACCTTC | CASSPDRAPNYGYTF
TRBJ1-2 | TRBV9 | . | . | TGTGCCAGCAGCGTCGGGGGGGCTAACTATGGCTACACCTTC | CASSVGGANYGYTF
TRBJ2-7 | TRBV7-2 | many | . | TGTGCCAGCAGTCGACTCGGAGGTACTTACGAGCAGTACTTC | CASSRLGGTYEQYF
TRBJ2-3 | TRBV30 | . | TRBD2 | TGTGCCTGGAGTGTAGGCGGGAGACGGGCAGATACGCAGTATTTT | CAWSVGGRRADTQYF
TRBJ2-1 | TRBV3-1 | . | TRBD2 | TGTGCCAGCAGAAGTAGCGGGAGGACAAGTGAGCAGTTCTTC | CASRSSGRTSEQFF
TRBJ1-1 | TRBV7-9 | . | . | TGTGCCAGCAGCTTGAGCTCAGCGCGGTACACTGAAGCTTTCTTT | CASSLSSARYTEAFF
TRBJ2-1 | TRBV4-2 | . | TRBD2 | TGTGCCAGCAGCCACGGGGGGTCCTACAATGAGCAGTTCTTC | CASSHGGSYNEQFF
TRBJ2-1 | TRBV29-1 | few | . | TGCAGCGTTGACAAGATCGTTCCTTCCTACAATGAGCAGTTCTTC | CSVDKIVPSYNEQFF
TRBJ2-3 | TRBV12-3/TRBV12-4 | . | . | TGTGCCAGCACTCCGAGGGAGAGATCAGATACGCAGTATTTT | CASTPRERSDTQYF
TRBJ2-1 | TRBV5-1 | . | . | TGCGCCAGCAGCTTGGGAAGGGCCGGGAACAATGAGCAGTTCTTC | CASSLGRAGNNEQFF
TRBJ2-3 | TRBV6-2/TRBV6-3 | . | . | TGTGCCAGCAGTTCCGTAAGGAGACCGGATAAGTATTTT | CASSSVRRPDKYF
TRBJ2-7 | TRBV20-1 | . | . | TGCAGTGCTAGATGGGCAGGGAGCTCCTACGAGCAGTACTTC | CSARWAGSSYEQYF
TRBJ1-5 | TRBV19 | . | . | TGTGCCAGTAGTCTTACTAGGGTATATAGCAATCAGCCCCAGCATTTT | CASSLTRVYSNQPQHF
TRBJ1-2 | TRBV6-2/TRBV6-3 | . | . | TGTGCCAGCAGTTACGGCAGGCAAGGGGATGGCTACACCTTC | CASSYGRQGDGYTF
TRBJ2-7 | TRBV12-3/TRBV12-4 | few | . | TGTGCCAGCAGTTTAGGTGGGGAAGGCGAGCAGTACTTC | CASSLGGEGEQYF
TRBJ2-2 | TRBV12-3/TRBV12-4 | few | TRBD2 | TGTGCCAGCAGTACCGGACTAGGAACCGGGGAGCTGTTTTTT | CASSTGLGTGELFF
TRBJ1-2 | TRBV30 | once | . | TGTGCCTGGAACAACGCAGCGGGGCTCCGGGGCTACACCTTC | CAWNNAAGLRGYTF
TRBJ2-1 | TRBV6-2/TRBV6-3 | . | . | TGTGCCAGCACCCGGGACCCCATGGGTGAGCAGTTCTTC | CASTRDPMGEQFF
TRBJ2-7 | TRBV20-1 | few | . | TGCAGTGCAAGAACAGAGGGTATTCATGGGCAGTACTTC | CSARTEGIHGQYF
TRBJ1-1 | TRBV29-1 | . | . | TGCAGCGTTGAAGAAGACAGTTACACTGAAGCTTTCTTT | CSVEEDSYTEAFF
TRBJ1-4 | TRBV6-5 | . | TRBD1 | TGTGCCAGCAGTGACCGGGACAGAGAACTGTTTTTT | CASSDRDRELFF
TRBJ1-2 | TRBV30 | . | . | TGTGCCTGGAGTGCTGGGGTGCCCCTTTATGGCTACACCTTC | CAWSAGVPLYGYTF
TRBJ1-1 | TRBV5-1 | . | . | TGCGCCAGCAGCCCATACACCTCCGGCAGCACTGAAGCTTTCTTT | CASSPYTSGSTEAFF